This T cell receptor beta chain derives from a study of OX40 agonist ivuxolimab in advanced cancers. Study results and limitations: Patients with a partial response at 0.1-3.0 mg/kg had among the lowest clonal expansion. Dosing at 0.1 to 3.0 mg/kg was accompanied by clonal expansion of CD4+ and CD8+ blood T cells by week 6.

In regard to this clone: The antigen remains undetermined.

Drawing of blood for sampling happened at baseline, at cycle 4 day 1, and at cycle 7 day 1. Using immunoSEQ multiplex PCR, the repertoire was profiled, and TCRdb retains in-frame clones only, with some absent. Counted here are tens of thousands of clones, roughly 84% occurring once; the ten biggest clones make up less than 4.5%. This CDR3 spans 13 amino acids. Germline V gives CDR1 LNHDA, CDR2 SQIVND (reference sequence). V was pared by 3 bases and J by 1 base, with 6 bases between. The sample consisted of CD4+ or CD8+ T cells sorted from blood, taken in a trial of the OX40 agonist ivuxolimab. This sequence joins TRBV19 and TRBJ1-1; D gene uncertain. This receptor was obtained from an adult with an advanced solid tumor such as melanoma, head and neck, liver or kidney cancer. The DNA for the CDR3 is TGTGCCAGTAGTATTCTGGAGAACACTGAAGCTTTCTTT. Its protein is CASSILENTEAFF.